This TCR beta chain is from a study of molecular identifiers for immune sequencing clone quantification. TCRdb re-called the PCR reads through MiXCR, storing one row per CDR3 protein. The repertoire consists of around 9,000 distinct CDR3 sequences, with around 19% occurring once and the leading ten covering approximately 1.4%. This clonotype is classed as medium-sized. Its antigen is not identified. Study-wide results and caveats: Sizes of clones that are highly expanded could be underestimated (if identical TCR molecules share a barcode).

Sequenced sample: naive CD8+ T cells from blood, with Jurkat cell RNA spiked in. Regarding subset: FACS-sorted CD8+CD4-CCR7+CD45RA+ naive T cells. This clonotype was obtained from a human donor in good health. Some libraries in this study had Jurkat cell RNA spiked in.

The CDR3 protein is CASSPENSGELFF. The CDR3 DNA reads as TGTGCCAGCAGCCCTGAAAACTCCGGGGAGCTGTTTTTT. The chain joins TRBV7-9 to TRBJ2-2; D is uncertain. V was shortened by 5 bases and J by 6 bases, with 10 bases between the two germline ends. The V gene's germline CDR1 is SEHNR and CDR2 FQNEAQ (reference sequence). This CDR3 has 13 amino acids. Full variable domain (remainder filled in from reference TRBV7-9 and TRBJ2-2): DTGVSQNPRHKITKRGQNVTFRCDPISEHNRLYWYRQTLGQGPEFLTYFQNEAQLEKSRLLSDRFSAERPKGSFSTLEIQRTEQGDSAMYLCASSPENSGELFFGEGSRLTVL.